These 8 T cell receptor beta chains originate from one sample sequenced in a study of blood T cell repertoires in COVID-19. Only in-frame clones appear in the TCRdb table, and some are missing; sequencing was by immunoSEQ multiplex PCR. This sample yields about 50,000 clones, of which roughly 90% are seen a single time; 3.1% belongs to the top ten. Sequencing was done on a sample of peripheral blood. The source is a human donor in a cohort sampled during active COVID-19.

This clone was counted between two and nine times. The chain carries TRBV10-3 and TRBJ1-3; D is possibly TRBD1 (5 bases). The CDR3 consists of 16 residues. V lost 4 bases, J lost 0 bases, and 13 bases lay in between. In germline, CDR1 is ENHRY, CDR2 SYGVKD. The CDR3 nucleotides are TGTGCCATCAGTGGGGTATGGACAAGCTCTGGAAACACCATATATTTT. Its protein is CAISGVWTSSGNTIYF.

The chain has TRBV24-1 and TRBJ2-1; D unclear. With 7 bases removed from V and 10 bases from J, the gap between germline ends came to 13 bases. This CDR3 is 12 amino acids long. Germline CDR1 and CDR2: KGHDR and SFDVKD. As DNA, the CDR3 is TGTGCCACCAGAGGAGTCGTAAGAGAGCAGTTCTTC. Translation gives CATRGVVREQFF.

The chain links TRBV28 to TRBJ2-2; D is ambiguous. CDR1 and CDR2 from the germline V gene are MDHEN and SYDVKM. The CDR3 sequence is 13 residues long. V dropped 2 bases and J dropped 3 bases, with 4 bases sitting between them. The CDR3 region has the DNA TGTGCCAGCAGTTTACCCTACACCGGGGAGCTGTTTTTT. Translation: CASSLPYTGELFF.

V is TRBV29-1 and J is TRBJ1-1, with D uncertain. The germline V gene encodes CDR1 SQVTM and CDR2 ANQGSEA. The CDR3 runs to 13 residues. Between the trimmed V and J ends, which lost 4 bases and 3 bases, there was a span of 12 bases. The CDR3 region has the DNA TGCAGCGTTGGTGGAGGAGGTGACACTGAAGCTTTCTTT. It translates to CSVGGGGDTEAFF.

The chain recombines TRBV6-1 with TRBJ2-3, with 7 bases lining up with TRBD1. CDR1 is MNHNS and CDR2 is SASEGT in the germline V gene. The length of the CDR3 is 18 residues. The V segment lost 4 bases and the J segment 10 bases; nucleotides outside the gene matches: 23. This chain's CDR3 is CASSVGQPNLPPRDAQYF. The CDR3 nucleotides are TGTGCCAGCAGTGTGGGACAGCCAAACCTACCCCCCAGGGATGCGCAGTATTTT.

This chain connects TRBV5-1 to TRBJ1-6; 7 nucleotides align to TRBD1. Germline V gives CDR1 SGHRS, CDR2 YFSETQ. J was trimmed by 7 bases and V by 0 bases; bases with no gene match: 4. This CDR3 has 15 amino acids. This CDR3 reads CASSLAGTENSPLHF. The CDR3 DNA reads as TGCGCCAGCAGCTTGGCCGGGACAGAGAATTCACCCCTCCACTTT.

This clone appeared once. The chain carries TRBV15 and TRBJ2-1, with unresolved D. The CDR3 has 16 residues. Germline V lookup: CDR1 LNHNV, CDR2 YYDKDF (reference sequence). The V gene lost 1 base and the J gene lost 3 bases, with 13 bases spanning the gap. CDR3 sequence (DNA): TGTGCCACCAGCAGAGTCCGGGTGTCCGGCTACAATGAGCAGTTCTTC. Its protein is CATSRVRVSGYNEQFF.

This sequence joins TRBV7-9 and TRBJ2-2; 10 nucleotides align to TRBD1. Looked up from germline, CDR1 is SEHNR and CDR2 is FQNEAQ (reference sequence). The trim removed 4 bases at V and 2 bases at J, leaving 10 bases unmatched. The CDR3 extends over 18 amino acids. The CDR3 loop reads CASSYPRGTGDNTGELFF. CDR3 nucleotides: TGTGCCAGCAGCTATCCGCGGGGGACAGGGGATAACACCGGGGAGCTGTTTTTT.